This T cell receptor (beta chain) was retrieved from a study of siplizumab effects on memory and regulatory T cells. Per-sample assaying covered around 10^5 TCR templates. Clones were read by immunoSEQ multiplex PCR, and TCRdb kept only the in-frame ones, dropping some. The repertoire holds some 120,000 clones, roughly 95% seen once, with roughly 0.17% in the top ten. CDR3 size: 15 residues. Germline V gene sequence: CDR1 LGHNA, CDR2 YNFKEQ. The J segment lost 6 bases and the V segment lost 4 bases, leaving 4 bases of the junction unmatched. This TCR was recovered from a human donor in good health. Input material: non-Treg CD4+ T cells sorted from blood. The chain couples TRBV4-2 to TRBJ2-3, with 13 bases identical to TRBD2. CDR3 in DNA: TGTGCCAGCAGCCGCGGGACTAGCGGGGCGGATACGCAGTATTTT. Amino acids: CASSRGTSGADTQYF.